The 7 T cell receptor beta chains in this list originate from one sample, sequenced in a study of Siglec-9 on CD8 T cells in melanoma. Profiling relied on immunoSEQ multiplex PCR, and the TCRdb table lists in-frame clones only, not all of them. The sample holds about 36,000 clones, roughly 80% seen once. The material sequenced was Siglec-9- CD8+ T cells sorted from blood. The receptor source for this set is a human donor in good health.

The J gene is TRBJ1-5, the V gene TRBV2, with D perhaps matching TRBD1 (5 bases). Germline CDR1 and CDR2: SNHLY and FYNNEI. The CDR3 extends over 15 amino acids. The germline V and J ends were trimmed by 8 bases and 2 bases, with 16 bases remaining between them. The CDR3 region has the DNA TGTGCCAGCGGGGCGGGGGGGAACGGCAATCAGCCCCAGCATTTT. It encodes CASGAGGNGNQPQHF.

The chain combines TRBV10-2 with TRBJ2-1; a weak D match, TRBD1 (6 bases). This CDR3 is built from 14 residues. V was pared by 6 bases and J by 8 bases, with 17 bases between. Germline CDR1 reads WSHSY; CDR2 reads SAAADI. The CDR3 sequence: CASRSGARIDEQFF. The CDR3 nucleotides read TGCGCCAGCAGGTCAGGGGCGCGGATCGATGAGCAGTTCTTC.

The chain recombines TRBV13 with TRBJ2-2; D is perhaps TRBD1 or TRBD2 (6 bases each). Germline V gene data show CDR1 as PRHDT and CDR2 as FYEKMQ (reference sequence). The CDR3 covers 17 residues. V gave up 0 bases and J gave up 2 bases, with 13 bases separating them. The CDR3 DNA is TGTGCCAGCAGCTTAGGAGGGGGGCGCCCTAACACCGGGGAGCTGTTTTTT. Its protein is CASSLGGGRPNTGELFF.

This clone has a single count. The chain combines TRBV14 with TRBJ1-1; D not certain. Germline V gene lookup returns CDR1 SGHDN and CDR2 FVKESK. The length of the CDR3 is 16 residues. V lost 0 bases and J 1 base, leaving 12 bases between the germline ends. CDR3 bases: TGTGCCAGCAGCCAAGATATGACCGACCGGAACACTGAAGCTTTCTTT. It encodes CASSQDMTDRNTEAFF.

The CDR3 nucleotides are TGTGCCAGCAACACTCGAATAGGGGGGCCGAACACCGGGGAGCTGTTTTTT. As protein: CASNTRIGGPNTGELFF. The chain links TRBV27 to TRBJ2-2, with D possibly being TRBD1 or TRBD2 (6 bases each). The CDR3 extends over 17 amino acids. With 7 bases removed from V and 0 bases from J, the gap between germline ends came to 18 bases. Germline V gene sequence: CDR1 MNHEY, CDR2 SMNVEV (reference sequence).

The CDR3 DNA follows: TGCGCCAGCAGCTTGGACGGGAGGACAAAAGATACGCAGTATTTT. Amino acid sequence: CASSLDGRTKDTQYF. The chain links TRBV5-1 to TRBJ2-3; 7 bases are a match to TRBD2. CDR1 SGHRS and CDR2 YFSETQ come from the germline V gene. The V segment lost 0 bases and the J segment 5 bases; nucleotides outside the gene matches: 6. The CDR3 runs 15 residues. The complete variable domain, with remaining parts taken from reference TRBV5-1 and TRBJ2-3, reads KAGVTQTPRYLIKTRGQQVTLSCSPISGHRSVSWYQQTPGQGLQFLFEYFSETQRNKGNFPGRFSGRQFSNSRSEMNVSTLELGDSALYLCASSLDGRTKDTQYFGPGTRLTVL.

This chain joins TRBV7-8 and TRBJ2-1; 16 nucleotides match TRBD2. The CDR3 length is 18 residues. The J segment lost 2 bases and the V segment lost 4 bases, leaving 5 bases of the junction unmatched. Germline assignment: CDR1 SGHVS and CDR2 FQNEAQ. The CDR3 loop reads CASSWGLAGGNTYNEQFF. CDR3 nucleotides: TGTGCCAGCAGCTGGGGACTAGCGGGAGGGAACACCTACAATGAGCAGTTCTTC.